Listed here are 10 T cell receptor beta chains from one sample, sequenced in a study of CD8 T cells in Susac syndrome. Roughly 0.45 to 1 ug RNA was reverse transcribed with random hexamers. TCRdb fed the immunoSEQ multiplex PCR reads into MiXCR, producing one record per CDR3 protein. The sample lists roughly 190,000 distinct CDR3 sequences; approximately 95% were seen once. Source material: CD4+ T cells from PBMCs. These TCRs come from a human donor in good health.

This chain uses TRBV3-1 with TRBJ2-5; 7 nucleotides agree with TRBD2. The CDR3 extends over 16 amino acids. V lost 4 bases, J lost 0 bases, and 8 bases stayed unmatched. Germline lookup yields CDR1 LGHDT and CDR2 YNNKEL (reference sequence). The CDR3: CASSRRAGTYQETQYF. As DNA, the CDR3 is TGTGCCAGCAGCCGCAGAGCGGGGACGTACCAAGAGACCCAGTACTTC.

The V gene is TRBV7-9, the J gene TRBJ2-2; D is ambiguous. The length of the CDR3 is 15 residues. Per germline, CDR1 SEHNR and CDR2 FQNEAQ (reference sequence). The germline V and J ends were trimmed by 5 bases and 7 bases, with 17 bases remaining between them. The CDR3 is CASSHGQKFDGELFF. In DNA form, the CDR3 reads TGTGCCAGCAGCCATGGGCAGAAGTTCGACGGGGAGCTGTTTTTT.

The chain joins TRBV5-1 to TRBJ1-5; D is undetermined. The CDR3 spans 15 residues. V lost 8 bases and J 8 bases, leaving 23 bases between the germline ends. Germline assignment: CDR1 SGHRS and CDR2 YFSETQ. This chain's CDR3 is CASIMWVGSPEPQHF. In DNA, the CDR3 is TGCGCCAGTATAATGTGGGTGGGTTCTCCGGAGCCCCAGCATTTT.

This chain's CDR3 is CASSQDRASGGYGYTF. The CDR3, as DNA: TGCGCCAGCAGCCAAGATAGGGCTTCCGGCGGCTATGGCTACACCTTC. V gene TRBV4-1 combines with J gene TRBJ1-2; D uncertain. The germline CDR1 and CDR2 sequences are MGHRA and YSYEKL. Trimming removed 0 bases from V and 4 bases from J, with 15 bases in between. CDR3 length: 16 amino acids.

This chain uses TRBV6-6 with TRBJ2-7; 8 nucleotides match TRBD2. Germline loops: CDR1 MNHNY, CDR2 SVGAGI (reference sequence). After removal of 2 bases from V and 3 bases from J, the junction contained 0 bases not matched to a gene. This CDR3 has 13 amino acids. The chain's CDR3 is CASSYGTSYEQYF. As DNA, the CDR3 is TGTGCCAGCAGTTACGGGACTAGCTACGAGCAGTACTTC.

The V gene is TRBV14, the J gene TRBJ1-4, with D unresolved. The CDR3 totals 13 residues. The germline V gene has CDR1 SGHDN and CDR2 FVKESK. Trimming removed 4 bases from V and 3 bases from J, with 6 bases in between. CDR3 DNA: TGTGCCAGCAGCCGGGGAGCTAATGAAAAACTGTTTTTT. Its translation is CASSRGANEKLFF.

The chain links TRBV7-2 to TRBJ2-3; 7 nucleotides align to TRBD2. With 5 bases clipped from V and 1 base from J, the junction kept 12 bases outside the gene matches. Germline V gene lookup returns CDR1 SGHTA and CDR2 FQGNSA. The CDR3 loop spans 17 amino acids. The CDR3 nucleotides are TGTGCCAGCAGCCCCCGGACTGGCGGGGGTCGCACAGATACGCAGTATTTT. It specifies CASSPRTGGGRTDTQYF.

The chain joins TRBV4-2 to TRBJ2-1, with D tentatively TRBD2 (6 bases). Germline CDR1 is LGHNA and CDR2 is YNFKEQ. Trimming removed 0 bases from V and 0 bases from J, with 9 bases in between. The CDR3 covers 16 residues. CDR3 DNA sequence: TGTGCCAGCAGCCAAGATGGGGGGAGCTCCTACAATGAGCAGTTCTTC. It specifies CASSQDGGSSYNEQFF.

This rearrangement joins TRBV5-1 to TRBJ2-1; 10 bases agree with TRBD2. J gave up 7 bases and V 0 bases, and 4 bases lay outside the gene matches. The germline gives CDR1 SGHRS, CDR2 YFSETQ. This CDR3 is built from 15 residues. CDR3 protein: CASSLVGLAVNEQFF. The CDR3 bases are TGCGCCAGCAGCTTGGTAGGACTAGCGGTGAATGAGCAGTTCTTC.

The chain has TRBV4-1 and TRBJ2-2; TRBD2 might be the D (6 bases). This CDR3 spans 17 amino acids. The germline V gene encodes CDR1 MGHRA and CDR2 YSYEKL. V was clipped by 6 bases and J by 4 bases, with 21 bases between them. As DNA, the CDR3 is TGCGCCAGCAGTTCTTTGATGGGGCGGGGTACCACCGGGGAGCTGTTTTTT. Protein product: CASSSLMGRGTTGELFF.